Listed below are T cell receptor beta chains from one sample, sequenced in a study of blood T cell repertoires in COVID-19. This table comes from immunoSEQ multiplex PCR, and its TCRdb copy is limited to in-frame clones, with some not included. The sample consists of a few hundred thousand clones, around 89% of them appearing once. Sequenced sample: peripheral blood. These receptors were taken from a man between 35 and 55 years old with acute or convalescent COVID-19. The CDR3 runs from the conserved cysteine through the conserved F or W. D genes are given only for firm matches. The listing skips clone size in some rows; elsewhere it reads once, few, many or a size class.

d_call: .; j_call: TRBJ1-1; clone_size: .; v_call: TRBV4-3; cdr3_aa: CASSLRRGTEAFF; cdr3_nt: TGCGCCAGCAGCCTAAGAAGGGGCACTGAAGCTTTCTTT
d_call: .; j_call: TRBJ1-1; clone_size: .; v_call: TRBV9; cdr3_aa: CASSATGSGTEAFF; cdr3_nt: TGTGCCAGCAGTGCCACAGGGTCAGGCACTGAAGCTTTCTTT
d_call: TRBD1; j_call: TRBJ1-1; clone_size: .; v_call: TRBV7-7; cdr3_aa: CASSVPGQGMNTEAFF; cdr3_nt: TGTGCTAGCAGCGTCCCGGGACAGGGGATGAACACTGAAGCTTTCTTT
d_call: .; j_call: TRBJ2-3; clone_size: .; v_call: TRBV6-5; cdr3_aa: CAAGGLQGSTQYF; cdr3_nt: TGTGCCGCCGGCGGGCTTCAGGGGTCAACGCAGTATTTT
d_call: .; j_call: TRBJ1-5; clone_size: .; v_call: TRBV30; cdr3_aa: CAWKQKQAQKNNQPQHF; cdr3_nt: TGTGCCTGGAAGCAGAAACAGGCGCAAAAAAACAATCAGCCCCAGCATTTT
d_call: .; j_call: TRBJ1-2; clone_size: .; v_call: TRBV2; cdr3_aa: CAIPTGGYGYTF; cdr3_nt: TGTGCCATTCCGACAGGCGGCTATGGCTACACCTTC
d_call: TRBD2; j_call: TRBJ2-2; clone_size: .; v_call: TRBV30; cdr3_aa: CAWARLAWAGELFF; cdr3_nt: TGTGCCTGGGCCCGACTAGCCTGGGCCGGGGAGCTGTTTTTT
d_call: .; j_call: TRBJ2-6; clone_size: .; v_call: TRBV29-1; cdr3_aa: CSVYQGLPGANVLTF; cdr3_nt: TGCAGCGTTTACCAGGGACTTCCTGGGGCCAACGTCCTGACTTTC
d_call: TRBD1; j_call: TRBJ2-7; clone_size: .; v_call: TRBV29-1; cdr3_aa: CSVGRDRGPEQYF; cdr3_nt: TGCAGCGTTGGCCGGGACAGGGGGCCCGAGCAGTACTTC
d_call: TRBD1; j_call: TRBJ1-4; clone_size: .; v_call: TRBV2; cdr3_aa: CASRDRGQEKLFF; cdr3_nt: TGTGCCAGCAGGGACAGGGGCCAAGAAAAACTGTTTTTT
d_call: .; j_call: TRBJ1-2; clone_size: .; v_call: TRBV6-6; cdr3_aa: CASSYSNGGDGYTF; cdr3_nt: TGTGCCAGCAGTTACTCGAACGGGGGGGATGGCTACACCTTC
d_call: .; j_call: TRBJ2-2; clone_size: .; v_call: TRBV7-8; cdr3_aa: CASSYLQGNTGELFF; cdr3_nt: TGTGCCAGCAGCTATCTCCAGGGCAACACCGGGGAGCTGTTTTTT
d_call: .; j_call: TRBJ2-2; clone_size: .; v_call: TRBV6-5; cdr3_aa: CASLRDRTGELFF; cdr3_nt: TGTGCCAGCCTACGTGACAGGACCGGGGAGCTGTTTTTT
d_call: .; j_call: TRBJ2-3; clone_size: .; v_call: TRBV18; cdr3_aa: CASSPSGPTDTQYF; cdr3_nt: TGTGCCAGCTCACCTAGCGGACCCACAGATACGCAGTATTTT
d_call: .; j_call: TRBJ2-5; clone_size: .; v_call: TRBV28; cdr3_aa: CASSFSVTGDQETQYF; cdr3_nt: TGTGCCAGCAGTTTTTCGGTGACCGGGGACCAAGAGACCCAGTACTTC
d_call: .; j_call: TRBJ2-5; clone_size: .; v_call: TRBV20-1; cdr3_aa: CSASRRETQYF; cdr3_nt: TGCAGTGCTAGTCGGCGGGAGACCCAGTACTTC
d_call: .; j_call: TRBJ1-1; clone_size: once; v_call: TRBV7-3; cdr3_aa: CASSPTTGGAEAFF; cdr3_nt: TGTGCCAGCAGCCCAACGACCGGCGGCGCTGAAGCTTTCTTT
d_call: TRBD1; j_call: TRBJ2-7; clone_size: once; v_call: TRBV9; cdr3_aa: CASSVGQSNYEQYF; cdr3_nt: TGTGCCAGCAGCGTGGGACAGAGTAACTACGAGCAGTACTTC
d_call: .; j_call: TRBJ1-1; clone_size: .; v_call: TRBV7-2; cdr3_aa: CASSDTAQGVSVAFF; cdr3_nt: TGTGCCAGCAGCGATACGGCGCAGGGCGTATCGGTAGCTTTCTTT
d_call: .; j_call: TRBJ1-5; clone_size: .; v_call: TRBV19; cdr3_aa: CASSTGRAQPQHF; cdr3_nt: TGTGCCAGTAGTACGGGCAGGGCTCAGCCCCAGCATTTT
d_call: TRBD1; j_call: TRBJ1-1; clone_size: .; v_call: TRBV18; cdr3_aa: CASSLATGANTEAFF; cdr3_nt: TGTGCCAGCTCACTTGCAACAGGGGCGAACACTGAAGCTTTCTTT
d_call: .; j_call: TRBJ1-2; clone_size: .; v_call: TRBV28; cdr3_aa: CASTRTGANYGYTF; cdr3_nt: TGTGCCAGCACTCGGACGGGAGCTAACTATGGCTACACCTTC